This is a list of T cell receptor beta chains from one sample in a study of graft-versus-host responses after intestinal transplantation. Sequenced by immunoSEQ multiplex PCR; TCRdb stores in-frame clones only, minus some. In the table there are over 55,000 clones, about 92% of which are singletons. No antigen has been identified for these receptors. The sequencing here drew on unstimulated CD8+ T cells sorted from spleen or lymph node cells, taken before intestinal transplant. These receptors were taken from a human donor who received an intestinal transplant. The CDR3 runs from the conserved cysteine through the conserved F or W. The D gene is left open where the match is weak. Where a row states a size, it is once, few, many or the class of an expanded clone; other rows omit it.

clone size,J gene,V gene,D gene,CDR3 DNA,CDR3 protein
.,TRBJ2-1,TRBV11-2,.,TGTGCCAGCACCCTAACGCCACTAGGCCTCAATGAGCAGTTCTTC,CASTLTPLGLNEQFF
.,TRBJ1-3,TRBV7-6,.,TGTGCCAGCAGCAAATACAGGGTAGGAACCCCCGGAAACACCATATATTTT,CASSKYRVGTPGNTIYF
.,TRBJ2-2,TRBV10-3,TRBD1,TGTGCCATCAGTGAGTCGAGAGAGGGGGACAGACGGCCCGGGGAGCTGTTTTTT,CAISESREGDRRPGELFF
.,TRBJ1-6,TRBV2,.,TGTGCCAGCAGCGCCCAAGCGTGGCAGCCCTCAGAGATTAATTCACCCCTCCACTTT,CASSAQAWQPSEINSPLHF
.,TRBJ2-1,TRBV9,.,TGTGCCAGCAGCGTAGTCGGAGATGAGCAGTTCTTC,CASSVVGDEQFF
.,TRBJ1-2,TRBV11-2,TRBD1,TGTGCCAGCAGCACCAGGACAGGGGGCACCTATGGCTACACCTTC,CASSTRTGGTYGYTF
.,TRBJ2-1,TRBV4-1,TRBD2,TGCGCCAGCAGCCAAGGATCGGGCGGGGGGGCTTTGGATGAGCAGTTCTTC,CASSQGSGGGALDEQFF
.,TRBJ2-1,TRBV14,TRBD2,TGTGCCAGCAGCCAAGCGGGACTAGTGTCCTACAATGAGCAGTTCTTC,CASSQAGLVSYNEQFF
.,TRBJ2-1,TRBV4-1,TRBD2,TGCGCCAGCAGCCAAGAGGATCGGGGGGGGAATGAGCAGTTCTTC,CASSQEDRGGNEQFF
.,TRBJ1-2,TRBV6-5,TRBD1,TGTGCCAGCAGTTACACCGCGGGACAGGGTGGTGGCTACACCTTC,CASSYTAGQGGGYTF
.,TRBJ2-2,TRBV7-7,TRBD1,TGTGCTAGCAGCGACGACAGGGGATTTCTGGCCGGGGAGCTGTTTTTT,CASSDDRGFLAGELFF
.,TRBJ1-2,TRBV27,TRBD1,TGTGCCAGCAGTTTCGACGGGACAGGGGGACCCTTTCACTATGGCTACACCTTC,CASSFDGTGGPFHYGYTF
.,TRBJ2-1,TRBV2,.,TGTGCCAGCAGGATACTAGGCCCCAGGGAGCAGTTCTTC,CASRILGPREQFF
.,TRBJ2-4,TRBV7-9,.,TGTGCCAGCAGCTTAGTCCCGGACACGATAAACATTCAGTACTTC,CASSLVPDTINIQYF
.,TRBJ1-1,TRBV29-1,.,TGCAGCGTAGGGGTAGGAACCCTGAACACTGAAGCTTTCTTT,CSVGVGTLNTEAFF
.,TRBJ1-2,TRBV5-1,.,TGCGCCAGCCACCCTACAGGGACGTTGGACTATGGCTACACCTTC,CASHPTGTLDYGYTF
.,TRBJ2-7,TRBV11-3,TRBD2,TGTGCCAGCACCCTCTACGGGGTAGCGGGAGAGCAGTACTTC,CASTLYGVAGEQYF
.,TRBJ2-7,TRBV9,.,TGTGCCAGCAGCCCGCGACTAGTGGCCTACGAGCAGTACTTC,CASSPRLVAYEQYF
once,TRBJ1-1,TRBV5-4,.,TGTGCCAGCAGCCTCACCCCCGGGTTTGTGGAAGCTTTCTTT,CASSLTPGFVEAFF
.,TRBJ1-6,TRBV7-3,.,TGTGCCAGCAGCTTAATTTTACATCTTGTGGTGGCCTCCTATAATTCACCCCTCCACTTT,CASSLILHLVVASYNSPLHF
.,TRBJ2-3,TRBV11-2,TRBD2,TGTGCCAGCAGCTTAGATGTAGCGGGGGCCACAGATACGCAGTATTTT,CASSLDVAGATDTQYF
few,TRBJ2-7,TRBV4-1,TRBD1,TGCGCCAGCAGCCAAGGGGACAGCTCCTACGAGCAGTACTTC,CASSQGDSSYEQYF